The source of this TCR beta chain is a study of technical replicates of blood from a handful of donors. There are 14 residues in the CDR3. With 6 bases removed from V and 0 bases from J, the gap between germline ends came to 11 bases. Per germline, CDR1 MNHEY and CDR2 SVGAGI. Using immunoSEQ multiplex PCR, the repertoire was profiled, and TCRdb retains in-frame clones only, with some absent. The sample contains approximately 79,000 clones, roughly 91% of which appear only once. This chain connects TRBV6-5 to TRBJ2-5; maybe TRBD2 (5 bases). Sequencing was done on a sample of T cells isolated from PBMCs. This TCR was sampled from a human donor in good health. CDR3 nucleotide sequence: TGTGCCAGCAGAAAGGACTTGTACCAAGAGACCCAGTACTTC. Residues: CASRKDLYQETQYF.